The T cell receptor (beta chain) under discussion was sequenced for a study of monozygotic twins with inflammatory bowel disease. Notes on the study in general: Inverse Simpson values showed less TCRbeta diversity in IBD patients than in their healthy co-twins. Clonotype overlap with others was lower in IBD patients than in healthy twins, a difference that was greatest with disease activity.

A word on this clonotype: Its antigen is unidentified.

The CDR3 covers 18 residues. Germline V lookup: CDR1 GTSNPN, CDR2 SVGIG (reference sequence). Addition of UMIs with a 6-nucleotide sample barcode was achieved by template switching. TCRalpha and TCRbeta cDNA went through two nested PCRs of approximately 17 and 9 cycles. TCRdb reanalyzed the 5' RACE reads, giving one entry per CDR3 protein sequence and no DNA. The clone table shows approximately 420,000 distinct CDR3 sequences, with the ten largest holding around 2.4%. V and J are TRBV30 and TRBJ1-3; the TCRdb call, TRBD1, lacks DNA for checking. Sequenced sample: blood. The TCR comes from a human donor with ulcerative colitis or Crohn's disease, or a healthy co-twin of an affected twin (not recorded which). CDR3 residues: CAWSALTGTGGSGNTIYF.